This TCR beta chain derives from a study of blood T cell repertoires in COVID-19. TCRdb's copy holds only in-frame clones and misses some; the assay was immunoSEQ multiplex PCR. The data show over 200,000 clones, with around 83% seen just once and approximately 5.3% held by the top ten. CDR1 and CDR2 (germline): LNHDA, SQIVND (reference sequence). The V gene end was trimmed by 6 bases and the J gene end by 2 bases; junction bases not matched to a gene: 7. There are 14 residues in the CDR3. Sequencing was performed on peripheral blood. This clonotype originated in a man older than 75 with acute or convalescent COVID-19. The chain recombines TRBV19 with TRBJ2-7, with TRBD1 matching 7 bases. CDR3 amino acids: CASRRRQGPYEQYF. The CDR3 DNA follows: TGTGCCAGTAGGCGTAGACAGGGCCCCTACGAGCAGTACTTC.